This T cell receptor beta chain is drawn from a study of blood T cell repertoires in COVID-19. Whole-study context: COVID-19 samples collected from the United States, Italy and Spain covered acute and convalescent phases.

TCRdb's copy holds only in-frame clones and misses some; the assay was immunoSEQ multiplex PCR. This sample carries over 250,000 clones, about 89% of them seen once, and the ten largest clones take roughly 2.3%. The CDR3 totals 15 residues. Germline CDR1 is LGHDT and CDR2 is YNNKEL (reference sequence). V lost 4 bases to trimming and J lost 2 bases; unmatched junction nucleotides: 6. V and J are TRBV3-1 (or the pseudogene TRBV3-2) and TRBJ1-1, with 8 bases matching TRBD1. This clonotype was sampled from a middle-aged man with acute or convalescent COVID-19. What was sequenced was peripheral blood. CDR3 loop: CASSPDREYNTEAFF. The CDR3 DNA is TGTGCCAGCAGCCCGGACAGGGAGTACAACACTGAAGCTTTCTTT.